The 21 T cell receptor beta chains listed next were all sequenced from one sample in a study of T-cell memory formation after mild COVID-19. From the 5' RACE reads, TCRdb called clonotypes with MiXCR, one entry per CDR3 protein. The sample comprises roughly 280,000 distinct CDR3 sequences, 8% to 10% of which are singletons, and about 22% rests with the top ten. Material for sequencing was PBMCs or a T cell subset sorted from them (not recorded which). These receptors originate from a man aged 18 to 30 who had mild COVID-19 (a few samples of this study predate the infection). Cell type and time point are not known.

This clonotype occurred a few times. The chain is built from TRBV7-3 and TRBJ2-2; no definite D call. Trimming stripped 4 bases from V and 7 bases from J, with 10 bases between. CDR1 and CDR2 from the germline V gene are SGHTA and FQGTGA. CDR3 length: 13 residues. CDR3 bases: TGTGCCAGCAGCTCCAACAAGGGCGGGGAGCTGTTTTTT. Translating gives CASSSNKGGELFF.

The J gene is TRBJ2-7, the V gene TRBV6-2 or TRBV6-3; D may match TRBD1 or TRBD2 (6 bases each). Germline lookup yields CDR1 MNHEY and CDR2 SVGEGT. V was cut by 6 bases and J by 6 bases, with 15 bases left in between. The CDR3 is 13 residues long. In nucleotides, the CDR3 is TGTGCCAGCAGCCCGCCGGGGGCCGGCGAGCAGTACTTC. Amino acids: CASSPPGAGEQYF.

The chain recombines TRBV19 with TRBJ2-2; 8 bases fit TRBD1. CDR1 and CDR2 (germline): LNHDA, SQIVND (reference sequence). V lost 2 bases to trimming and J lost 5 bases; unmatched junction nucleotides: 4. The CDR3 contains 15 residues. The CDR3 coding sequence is TGTGCCAGTAGTATATCCGGGACAGGAACCGGGGAGCTGTTTTTT. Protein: CASSISGTGTGELFF.

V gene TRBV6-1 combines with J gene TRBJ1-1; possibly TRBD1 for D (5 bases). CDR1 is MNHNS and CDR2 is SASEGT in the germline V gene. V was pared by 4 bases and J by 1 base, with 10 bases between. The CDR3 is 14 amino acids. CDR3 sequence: CASSVQGSNTEAFF. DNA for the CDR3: TGTGCCAGCAGTGTCCAGGGATCGAACACTGAAGCTTTCTTT.

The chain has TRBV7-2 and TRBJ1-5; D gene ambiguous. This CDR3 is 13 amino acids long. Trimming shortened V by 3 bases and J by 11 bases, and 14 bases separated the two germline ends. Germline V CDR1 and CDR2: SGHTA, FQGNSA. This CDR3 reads CASSFSAEKSQHF. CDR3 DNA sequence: TGTGCCAGCAGCTTCTCTGCGGAAAAGTCCCAGCATTTT.

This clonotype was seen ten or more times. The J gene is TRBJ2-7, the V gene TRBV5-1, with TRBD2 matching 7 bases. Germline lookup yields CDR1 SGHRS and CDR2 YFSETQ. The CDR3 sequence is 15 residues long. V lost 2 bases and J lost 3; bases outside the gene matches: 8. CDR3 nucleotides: TGCGCCAGCAGCTTCGACTCTAGCGGTAACTACGAGCAGTACTTC. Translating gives CASSFDSSGNYEQYF.

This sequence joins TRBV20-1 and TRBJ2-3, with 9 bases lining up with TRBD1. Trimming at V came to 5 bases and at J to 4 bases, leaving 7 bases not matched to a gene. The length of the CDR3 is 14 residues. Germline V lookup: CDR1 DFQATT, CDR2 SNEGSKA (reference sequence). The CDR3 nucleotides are TGCAGTGCTGGACGACAGGGGGTGGCAGATACGCAGTATTTT. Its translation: CSAGRQGVADTQYF.

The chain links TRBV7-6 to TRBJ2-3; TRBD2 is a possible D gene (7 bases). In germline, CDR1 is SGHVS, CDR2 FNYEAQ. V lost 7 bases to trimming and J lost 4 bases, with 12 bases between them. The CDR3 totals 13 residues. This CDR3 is CASTAGAPDTQYF. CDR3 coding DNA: TGTGCCAGCACCGCGGGGGCCCCAGATACGCAGTATTTT.

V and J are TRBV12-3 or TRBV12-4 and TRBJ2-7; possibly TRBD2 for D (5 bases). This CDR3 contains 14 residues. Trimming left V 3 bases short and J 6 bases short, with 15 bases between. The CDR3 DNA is TGTGCCAGCAGTTTGGGCAGGAGGTATGTCGAGCAGTACTTC. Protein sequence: CASSLGRRYVEQYF.

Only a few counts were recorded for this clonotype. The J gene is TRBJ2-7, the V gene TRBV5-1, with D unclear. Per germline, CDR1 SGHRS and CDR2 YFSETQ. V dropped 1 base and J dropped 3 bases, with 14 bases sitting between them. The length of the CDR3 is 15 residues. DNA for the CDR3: TGCGCCAGCAGCTTGCAAGGGTCCCTTGTCTACGAGCAGTACTTC. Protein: CASSLQGSLVYEQYF.

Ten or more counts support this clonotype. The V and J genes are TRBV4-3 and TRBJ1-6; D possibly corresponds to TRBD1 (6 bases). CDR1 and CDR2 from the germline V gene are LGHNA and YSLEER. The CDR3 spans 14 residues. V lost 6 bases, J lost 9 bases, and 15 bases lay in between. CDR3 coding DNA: TGCGCCAGCAGTTTACAGGGAGGTGGTTCACCCCTCCACTTT. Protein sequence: CASSLQGGGSPLHF.

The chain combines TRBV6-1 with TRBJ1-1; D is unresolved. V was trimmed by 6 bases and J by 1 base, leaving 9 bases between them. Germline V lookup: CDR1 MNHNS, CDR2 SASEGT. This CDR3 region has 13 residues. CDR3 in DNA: TGTGCCAGCAGACCCACACCGAACACTGAAGCTTTCTTT. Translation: CASRPTPNTEAFF.

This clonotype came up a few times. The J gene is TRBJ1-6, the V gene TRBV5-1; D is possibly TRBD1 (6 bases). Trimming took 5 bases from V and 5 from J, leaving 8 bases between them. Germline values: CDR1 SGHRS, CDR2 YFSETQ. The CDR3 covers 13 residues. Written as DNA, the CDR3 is TGCGCCAGCAGGCAGGGGAATAATTCACCCCTCCACTTT. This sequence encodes CASRQGNNSPLHF.

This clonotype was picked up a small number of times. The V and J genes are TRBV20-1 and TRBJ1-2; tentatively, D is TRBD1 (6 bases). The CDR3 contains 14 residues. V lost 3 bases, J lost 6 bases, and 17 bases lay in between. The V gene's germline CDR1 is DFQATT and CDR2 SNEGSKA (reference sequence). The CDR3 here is CSAREAGEADGYTF. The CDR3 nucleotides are TGCAGTGCTAGGGAGGCAGGGGAGGCGGATGGCTACACCTTC.

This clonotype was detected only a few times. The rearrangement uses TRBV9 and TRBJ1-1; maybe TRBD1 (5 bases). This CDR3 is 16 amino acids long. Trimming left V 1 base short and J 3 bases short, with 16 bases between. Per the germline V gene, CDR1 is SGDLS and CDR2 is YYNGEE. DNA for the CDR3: TGTGCCAGCAGCGTATTGGGGGTCTCGGGGGACACTGAAGCTTTCTTT. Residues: CASSVLGVSGDTEAFF. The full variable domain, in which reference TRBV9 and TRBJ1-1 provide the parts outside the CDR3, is DSGVTQTPKHLITATGQRVTLRCSPRSGDLSVYWYQQSLDQGLQFLIQYYNGEERAKGNILERFSAQQFPDLHSELNLSSLELGDSALYFCASSVLGVSGDTEAFFGQGTRLTVV.

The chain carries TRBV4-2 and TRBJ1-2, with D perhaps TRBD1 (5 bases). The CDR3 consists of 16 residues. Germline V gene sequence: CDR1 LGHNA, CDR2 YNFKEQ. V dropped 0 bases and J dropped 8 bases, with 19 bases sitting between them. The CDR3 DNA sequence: TGTGCCAGCAGCCAAGATCGGGGGTGGGCAGGGAACGGCTACACCTTC. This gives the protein CASSQDRGWAGNGYTF.

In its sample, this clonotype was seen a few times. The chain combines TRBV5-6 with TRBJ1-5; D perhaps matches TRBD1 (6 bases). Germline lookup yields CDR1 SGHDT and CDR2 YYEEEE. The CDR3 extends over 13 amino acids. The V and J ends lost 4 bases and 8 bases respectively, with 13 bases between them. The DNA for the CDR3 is TGTGCCAGCAGCCCAGGGGTTTACAAGCCCCAGCATTTT. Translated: CASSPGVYKPQHF.

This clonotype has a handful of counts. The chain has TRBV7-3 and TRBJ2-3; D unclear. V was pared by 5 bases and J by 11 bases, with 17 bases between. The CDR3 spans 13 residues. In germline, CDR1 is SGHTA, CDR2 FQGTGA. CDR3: CASSPSSSNGQYF. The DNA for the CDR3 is TGTGCCAGCAGCCCTTCCTCCTCCAATGGGCAGTATTTT.

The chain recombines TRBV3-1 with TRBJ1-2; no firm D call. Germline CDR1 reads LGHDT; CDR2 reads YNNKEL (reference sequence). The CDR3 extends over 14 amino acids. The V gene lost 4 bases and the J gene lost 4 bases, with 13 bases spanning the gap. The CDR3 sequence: CASSPGRAPYGYTF. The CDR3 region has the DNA TGTGCCAGCAGCCCGGGGAGAGCGCCCTATGGCTACACCTTC. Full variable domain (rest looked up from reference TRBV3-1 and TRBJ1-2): DTAVSQTPKYLVTQMGNDKSIKCEQNLGHDTMYWYKQDSKKFLKIMFSYNNKELIINETVPNRFSPKSPDKAHLNLHINSLELGDSAVYFCASSPGRAPYGYTFGSGTRLTVV.

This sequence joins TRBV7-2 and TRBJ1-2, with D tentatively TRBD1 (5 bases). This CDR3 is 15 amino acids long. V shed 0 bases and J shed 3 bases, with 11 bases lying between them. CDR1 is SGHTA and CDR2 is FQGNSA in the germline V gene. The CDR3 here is CASSLAGRGYYGYTF. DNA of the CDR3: TGTGCCAGCAGCTTAGCTGGCCGGGGGTACTATGGCTACACCTTC.

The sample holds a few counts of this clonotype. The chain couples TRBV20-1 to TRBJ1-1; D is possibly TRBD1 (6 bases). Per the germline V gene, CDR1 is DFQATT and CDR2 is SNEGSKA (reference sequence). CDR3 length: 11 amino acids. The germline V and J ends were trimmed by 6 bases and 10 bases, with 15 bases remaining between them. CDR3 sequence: CSAVNRARAFF. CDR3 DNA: TGCAGTGCGGTTAACAGGGCCCGAGCTTTCTTT.